These 14 T cell receptor beta chains share one sample of origin, sequenced in a study of T cell repertoires in cytomegalovirus infection. TCRdb ran MiXCR on the reads and lists one entry per CDR3 protein. The top ten hold 10% of the sample, which has around 130,000 distinct CDR3 sequences, approximately 8.8% seen once. The sequenced sample was PBMCs. All receptors derive from a human donor in good health (CMV status not recorded). Some clones in this sample may be carry-over from other donors' samples.

This clonotype was counted between two and nine times. This rearrangement joins TRBV28 to TRBJ2-5; 9 nucleotides match TRBD2. With V trimmed by 6 bases and J by 5 bases, 4 bases remained unmatched. The CDR3 is 13 amino acids. Germline V CDR1 and CDR2: MDHEN, SYDVKM. The DNA of the CDR3 is TGTGCCAGCAGACGGACTAGCGTGGAGACCCAGTACTTC. Its protein product is CASRRTSVETQYF.

This clonotype has ten or more counts. This chain connects TRBV20-1 to TRBJ1-5; D may be TRBD1 (5 bases). The germline V gene has CDR1 DFQATT and CDR2 SNEGSKA (reference sequence). V dropped 6 bases and J dropped 0 bases, with 15 bases sitting between them. The CDR3 extends over 15 amino acids. CDR3 in amino acids: CSASRGSDSNQPQHF. For the CDR3, the DNA is TGCAGTGCCAGTCGGGGGTCTGATAGCAATCAGCCCCAGCATTTT.

This clonotype has ten or more counts. V is TRBV11-2 and J is TRBJ2-5; a possible D gene is TRBD2 (7 bases). The CDR3 totals 17 residues. The germline V gene has CDR1 SGHAT and CDR2 FQNNGV. The V and J ends lost 4 bases and 1 base respectively, with 19 bases between them. CDR3 coding DNA: TGTGCCAGCAGCTCAGGCCGGCGGCGGGGGCCCCAAGAGACCCAGTACTTC. Its translation is CASSSGRRRGPQETQYF.

This clonotype was picked up many times. This chain links TRBV5-5 with TRBJ1-2; 7 bases align to TRBD1. Trimming cost V 0 bases and J 8 bases; bases outside gene matches: 13. The CDR3 runs 16 residues. CDR1 SGHKS and CDR2 YYEKEE come from the germline V gene (reference sequence). The DNA of the CDR3 is TGTGCCAGCAGCTTGGGGACCGGGACAGACTTTGGAGGCTACACCTTC. Translation: CASSLGTGTDFGGYTF.

Worth noting for this clonotype: Possible read error: a much larger clone is one base away. This rearrangement joins TRBV19 to TRBJ1-6; 8 bases match TRBD1. The length of the CDR3 is 15 residues. Germline V gene lookup returns CDR1 LNHDA and CDR2 SQIVND (reference sequence). DNA of the CDR3: TGTGCCAGTAGTGGGGGGACAGGTTTGGGTTCACACCTCCACTTT. Encoded protein: CASSGGTGLGSHLHF.

The J gene is TRBJ1-3, the V gene TRBV10-3; TRBD1 agrees at 7 bases. Germline trimming cut 8 bases from V and 4 bases from J; bases unmatched to any gene: 2. The CDR3 length is 12 residues. CDR1 is ENHRY, CDR2 SYGVKD, per germline. The CDR3 region has the DNA TGTGCCATCGAGGGACAGGGAAACACCATATATTTT. Its translation: CAIEGQGNTIYF.

V is TRBV23-1 and J is TRBJ1-1; a weak D match, TRBD1 (5 bases). TRBV23-1 is classed as an ORF, of uncertain function. The length of the CDR3 is 15 residues. V shed 1 base and J shed 1 base, with 10 bases lying between them. The CDR3 loop reads CASSQWGPANTEAFF. DNA for the CDR3: TGCGCCAGCAGTCAATGGGGACCCGCGAACACTGAAGCTTTCTTT.

This clonotype has at least ten counts. The chain links TRBV5-1 to TRBJ1-2; 8 bases are a match to TRBD1. Trimming at V came to 1 base and at J to 3 bases, leaving 11 bases not matched to a gene. Germline V gene data show CDR1 as SGHRS and CDR2 as YFSETQ. The CDR3 has 17 residues. CDR3 residues: CASSLNRGVQMDYGYTF. CDR3 sequence (DNA): TGCGCCAGCAGCTTGAACAGGGGGGTACAGATGGACTATGGCTACACCTTC.

The V call is TRBV7-2, the J call TRBJ1-5; D is ambiguous. V lost 6 bases, J lost 4 bases, and 16 bases lay in between. Germline-derived CDR1 and CDR2 are SGHTA and FQGNSA. The CDR3 spans 15 residues. CDR3 in amino acids: CASSGEIGPNQPQHF. In nucleotides, the CDR3 is TGTGCCAGCAGTGGCGAGATAGGGCCAAATCAGCCCCAGCATTTT.

This clonotype appeared many times. The chain couples TRBV7-6 to TRBJ1-1; tentative D call: TRBD1 (5 bases). Trimming took off 0 bases at V and 1 base at J, with 6 bases between the two ends. The germline V gene has CDR1 SGHVS and CDR2 FNYEAQ. CDR3 size: 14 residues. CDR3: CASSLAGANTEAFF. CDR3 nucleotides: TGTGCCAGCAGCTTAGCAGGGGCGAACACTGAAGCTTTCTTT.

This clonotype has just one count. The chain recombines TRBV29-1 with TRBJ2-3; no definite D call. The CDR3 loop spans 12 amino acids. V was pared by 3 bases and J by 0 bases, with 4 bases between. The germline CDR1 and CDR2 sequences are SQVTM and ANQGSEA. CDR3 residues: CSVDFSTDTQYF. In nucleotides, the CDR3 is TGCAGCGTTGATTTTAGCACAGATACGCAGTATTTT.

Turning to this clonotype: Given a much more abundant clone one base away, this may be a read error. The rearrangement links TRBV5-1 to TRBJ2-1; tentatively, D is TRBD2 (5 bases). The germline V gene has CDR1 SGHRS and CDR2 YFSETQ. The V end lost 0 bases, the J end lost 5 bases, and 15 bases lay between the germline ends. The CDR3 length is 16 residues. The CDR3 sequence: CASSLESGLYDNEQFF. CDR3 bases: TGCGCCAGCAGCTTGGAGTCGGGATTATATGACAATGAGCAGTTCTTC.

J is TRBJ2-3 and V is TRBV29-1, with D perhaps matching TRBD2 (7 bases). V was clipped by 7 bases and J by 10 bases, with 24 bases between them. CDR3 length equals 14 residues. Germline values: CDR1 SQVTM, CDR2 ANQGSEA. In DNA form, the CDR3 reads TGCAGCGCACCCATTCACAGGGAGGGCGTGGCGCAGTATTTT. Encoded protein: CSAPIHREGVAQYF.

This clonotype was counted many times. The chain recombines TRBV2 with TRBJ1-4; possible D gene TRBD1, 6 bases. This CDR3 has 15 amino acids. V dropped 6 bases and J dropped 0 bases, with 11 bases sitting between them. The V gene's germline CDR1 is SNHLY and CDR2 FYNNEI. The CDR3: CASRGTIATNEKLFF. In DNA, the CDR3 is TGTGCCAGCAGGGGGACAATTGCAACTAATGAAAAACTGTTTTTT.